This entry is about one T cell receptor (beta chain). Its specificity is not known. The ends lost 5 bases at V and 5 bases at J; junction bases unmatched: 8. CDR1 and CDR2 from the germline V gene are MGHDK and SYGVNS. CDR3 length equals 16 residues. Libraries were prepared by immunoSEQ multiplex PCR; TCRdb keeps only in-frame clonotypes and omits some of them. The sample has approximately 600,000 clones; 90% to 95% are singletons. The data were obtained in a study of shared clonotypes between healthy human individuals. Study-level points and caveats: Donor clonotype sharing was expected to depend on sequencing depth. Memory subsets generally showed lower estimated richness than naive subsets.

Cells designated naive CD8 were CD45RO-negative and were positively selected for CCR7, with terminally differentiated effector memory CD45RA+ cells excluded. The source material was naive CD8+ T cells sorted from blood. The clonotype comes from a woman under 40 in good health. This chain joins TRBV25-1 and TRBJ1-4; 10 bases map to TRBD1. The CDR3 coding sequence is TGTGCCAGCAGTCTCCCATCGACAGGGGGCAATGAAAAACTGTTTTTT. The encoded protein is CASSLPSTGGNEKLFF.